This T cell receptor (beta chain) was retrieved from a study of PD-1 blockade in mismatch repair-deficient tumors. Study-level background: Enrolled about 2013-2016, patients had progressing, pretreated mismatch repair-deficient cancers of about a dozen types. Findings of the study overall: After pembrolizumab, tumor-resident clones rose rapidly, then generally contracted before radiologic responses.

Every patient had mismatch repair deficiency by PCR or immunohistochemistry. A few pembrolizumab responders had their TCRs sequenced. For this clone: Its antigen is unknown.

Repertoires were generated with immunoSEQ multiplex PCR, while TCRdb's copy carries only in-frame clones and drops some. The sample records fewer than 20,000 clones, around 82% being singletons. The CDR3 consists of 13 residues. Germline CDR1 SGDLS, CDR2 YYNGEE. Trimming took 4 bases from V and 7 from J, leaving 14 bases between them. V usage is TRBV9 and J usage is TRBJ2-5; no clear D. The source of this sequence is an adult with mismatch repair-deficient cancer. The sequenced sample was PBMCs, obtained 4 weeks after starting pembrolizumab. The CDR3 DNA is TGTGCCAGCAGCCCAACTAAGGAAGGGACCCAGTACTTC. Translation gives CASSPTKEGTQYF.